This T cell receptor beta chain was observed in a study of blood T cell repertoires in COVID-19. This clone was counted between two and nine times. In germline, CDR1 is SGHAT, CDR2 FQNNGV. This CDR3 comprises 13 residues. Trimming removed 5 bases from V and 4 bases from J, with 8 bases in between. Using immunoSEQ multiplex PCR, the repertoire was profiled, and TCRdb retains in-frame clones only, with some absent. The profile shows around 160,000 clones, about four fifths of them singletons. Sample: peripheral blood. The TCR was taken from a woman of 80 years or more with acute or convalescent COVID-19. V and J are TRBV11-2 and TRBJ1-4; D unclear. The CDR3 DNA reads TGTGCCAGCAGCCCCGGAGTTAATGAAAAACTGTTTTTT. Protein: CASSPGVNEKLFF.